This record covers a single T cell receptor beta chain. This specimen belongs to a study of blood T cell repertoires in COVID-19. On the study more broadly: Samples of COVID-19 (acute and convalescent) were obtained from the United States, Italy and Spain. T cells, B-cell-depleted T cells, or PBMCs provided the cDNA or gDNA that served as material.

Per the study methods: Amplification with reference gene primers provided the estimates of nucleated cell counts. Clones were read by immunoSEQ multiplex PCR, and TCRdb kept only the in-frame ones, dropping some. D and trimming come from the DNA, and the V and J calls and clone size come from that table. The table has approximately 140,000 clones, roughly 82% seen once. The germline V gene has CDR1 MDHEN and CDR2 SYDVKM. The CDR3 has 15 amino acids. Deletions cut 3 bases from V and 9 bases from J, with 18 bases between. What was sequenced was peripheral blood. The receptor's source is a man between 65 and 85 years old with acute or convalescent COVID-19. The chain couples TRBV28 to TRBJ1-3; D is undetermined. CDR3 region: CASSFSEGPLTTIYF. Written as DNA, the CDR3 is TGTGCCAGCAGTTTTAGCGAAGGACCGCTAACCACCATATATTTT. Looking up the rest from reference TRBV28 and TRBJ1-3 gives the full variable domain: DVKVTQSSRYLVKRTGEKVFLECVQDMDHENMFWYRQDPGLGLRLIYFSYDVKMKEKGDIPEGYSVSREKKERFSLILESASTNQTSMYLCASSFSEGPLTTIYFGEGSWLTVV.